Included here is one T cell receptor (beta chain) sequence, with context. The antigen is undetermined. Generated by immunoSEQ multiplex PCR, the TCRdb table keeps only in-frame clones and is missing some. The sample lists roughly 30,000 clones, around 90% occurring once. This CDR3 is 15 amino acids long. Germline assignment: CDR1 SNHLY and CDR2 FYNNEI. The J segment lost 7 bases and the V segment lost 5 bases, leaving 8 bases of the junction unmatched. This sample stems from a study of monozygotic twins with cystic fibrosis. Study-level results: Low clonality (median around 0.0094) suggested a mostly naive repertoire. Monozygotic CF twins shared more identical nucleotide clonotypes than unrelated patients. Shared CDR3 numbers were not associated with age, concordance or severity.

Sequencing was done on a sample of blood. This receptor was taken from a girl aged 2 to 9 with cystic fibrosis. The chain is built from TRBV2 and TRBJ2-7; 13 bases line up with TRBD2. DNA for the CDR3: TGTGCCAGCAGTACAGACCCGGGACTAGCGGGAGAGCAGTACTTC. Encoded protein: CASSTDPGLAGEQYF.